Listed here is a single T cell receptor (beta chain). This record comes from a study of blood T cell repertoires in COVID-19. The overall study: Spain, Italy and the United States supplied samples that represented acute and convalescent COVID-19.

The Seattle patients joined while their infection was active and were tracked longitudinally afterward. The method was immunoSEQ multiplex PCR; TCRdb's version includes in-frame clones alone and lacks a portion of them. The sample lists 270,000 or so clones, 85% to 90% occurring once. The specimen sequenced was peripheral blood. The clonotype comes from a woman in her twenties or thirties with COVID-19, enrolled during active disease.

The CDR3 DNA reads as TGTGCCAGCAGTTCGGGACTAGCGGGCCAAGAGACCCAGTACTTC. It is translated as CASSSGLAGQETQYF. The genes are TRBV6-5 and TRBJ2-5, with TRBD2 matching 12 bases. The CDR3 totals 15 residues. CDR1 is MNHEY, CDR2 SVGAGI, per germline. V lost 4 bases, J lost 1 base, and 1 base stayed unmatched.